The next 26 T cell receptor beta chains were all read from a single sample in a study of blood T cell repertoires in COVID-19. TCRdb's table, derived via immunoSEQ multiplex PCR, lists solely in-frame clones and lacks some. Of fewer than 150,000 clones listed, just under 85% are singletons. The sample taken for sequencing was peripheral blood. The receptors here all came from a human donor in a cohort sampled during active COVID-19.

The chain recombines TRBV10-2 with TRBJ1-6; D may be TRBD1 (5 bases). The CDR3 length is 15 residues. Trimming pared 0 bases from V and 7 bases from J, leaving 10 bases between. The germline V gene encodes CDR1 WSHSY and CDR2 SAAADI. CDR3 DNA sequence: TGCGCCAGCAGTGAGTCGTCAGGGTCGAATTCACCCCTCCACTTT. Amino acid sequence: CASSESSGSNSPLHF.

The rearrangement uses TRBV11-3 and TRBJ2-1; TRBD2 agrees at 10 bases. The junction had 6 bases not matched to a gene; V was cut back by 5 bases and J by 8 bases. The CDR3 sequence is 14 residues long. Germline CDR1 is SGHNT and CDR2 is YENEEA. The CDR3 region has the DNA TGTGCCAGCAGCAGCGGGGGGGATATTGATGAGCAGTTCTTC. It codes for CASSSGGDIDEQFF.

The chain recombines TRBV5-8 with TRBJ1-2, with a tentative D call TRBD1 (5 bases). CDR1 SGHTS and CDR2 YDEGEE come from the germline V gene. This CDR3 comprises 15 residues. V was shortened by 0 bases and J by 3 bases, with 12 bases between the two germline ends. The DNA for the CDR3 is TGTGCCAGCAGCTTGGGAACAGGACACTACTATGGCTACACCTTC. Its protein product is CASSLGTGHYYGYTF. Full variable domain (missing parts from reference TRBV5-8 and TRBJ1-2): EAGVTQSPTHLIKTRGQQATLRCSPISGHTSVYWYQQALGLGLQFLLWYDEGEERNRGNFPPRFSGRQFPNYSSELNVNALELEDSALYLCASSLGTGHYYGYTFGSGTRLTVV.

The chain is built from TRBV2 and TRBJ2-7; possibly TRBD1 for D (6 bases). The CDR3 has 15 residues. From germline, CDR1 is SNHLY and CDR2 FYNNEI. The V gene lost 4 bases and the J gene lost 2 bases, with 15 bases spanning the gap. The CDR3 region has the DNA TGTGCCAGCAGTGCCGAACTACAGGGCCCCTACGAGCAGTACTTC. This sequence encodes CASSAELQGPYEQYF.

This clone was counted once. This chain connects TRBV18 to TRBJ1-4; D gene unclear. The CDR3 has 13 amino acids. V was clipped by 6 bases and J by 8 bases, with 13 bases between them. Germline CDR1 reads KGHSH; CDR2 reads LQKENI. CDR3: CASSTDAGEKLFF. CDR3 coding DNA: TGTGCCAGCTCTACGGATGCGGGAGAAAAACTGTTTTTT. The whole variable domain, filled in from reference TRBV18 and TRBJ1-4, reads NAGVMQNPRHLVRRRGQEARLRCSPMKGHSHVYWYRQLPEEGLKFMVYLQKENIIDESGMPKERFSAEFPKEGPSILRIQQVVRGDSAAYFCASSTDAGEKLFFGSGTQLSVL.

The chain carries TRBV6-5 and TRBJ2-7; 11 nucleotides match TRBD2. The V gene's germline CDR1 is MNHEY and CDR2 SVGAGI. V was pared by 4 bases and J by 0 bases, with 5 bases of the junction left unmatched. The CDR3 is made up of 16 amino acids. CDR3 DNA: TGTGCCAGCAGTTCTCGGACTAGCGGGCCCTCCTACGAGCAGTACTTC. Translating it yields CASSSRTSGPSYEQYF.

This clone has just a few counts. The chain couples TRBV19 to TRBJ1-5; D call uncertain. CDR3 size: 14 residues. The germline gives CDR1 LNHDA, CDR2 SQIVND (reference sequence). Trimming removed 5 bases at V and 3 bases at J, with 11 bases between. The CDR3 reads CASSVTGINQPQHF. CDR3 nucleotide sequence: TGTGCCAGTAGTGTAACCGGTATCAATCAGCCCCAGCATTTT.

The chain has TRBV19 and TRBJ1-6, with 8 bases identical to TRBD1. The CDR3 totals 18 residues. The junction had 12 bases not matched to a gene; V was cut back by 1 base and J by 7 bases. In germline, CDR1 is LNHDA, CDR2 SQIVND (reference sequence). For the CDR3, the DNA is TGTGCCAGTAGTATAGCTTTGGATCGGACAGGGAACAATTCACCCCTCCACTTT. As protein: CASSIALDRTGNNSPLHF.

CDR3: CASAMAQENTGELFF. The DNA of the CDR3 is TGTGCCAGCGCAATGGCTCAGGAGAACACCGGGGAGCTGTTTTTT. The chain is built from TRBV6-5 and TRBJ2-2; D gene uncertain. V dropped 8 bases and J dropped 1 base, with 14 bases sitting between them. The length of the CDR3 is 15 residues. Germline V gene data show CDR1 as MNHEY and CDR2 as SVGAGI.

This chain links TRBV3-1 (or the pseudogene TRBV3-2) with TRBJ1-2; 7 bases are shared with TRBD1. Germline CDR1 LGHDT, CDR2 YNNKEL (reference sequence). The CDR3 has 15 residues. V lost 1 base to trimming and J lost 4 bases; unmatched junction nucleotides: 6. CDR3 sequence (DNA): TGTGCCAGCAGCCAAGGTCCGGCAGGGGGCTATGGCTACACCTTC. This gives the protein CASSQGPAGGYGYTF.

This clone was detected a few times. The chain joins TRBV2 to TRBJ1-2; no clear D gene. Between the trimmed V and J ends, which lost 3 bases and 8 bases, there was a span of 16 bases. CDR3 length: 14 amino acids. Germline CDR1 is SNHLY and CDR2 is FYNNEI. CDR3 sequence reads: CASSELAKTKGYTF. Written as DNA, the CDR3 is TGTGCCAGCAGTGAGTTGGCCAAAACGAAAGGCTACACCTTC.

This clone was counted between two and nine times. This chain connects TRBV6-6 to TRBJ2-1; no firm D call. CDR1 and CDR2 from the germline V gene are MNHNY and SVGAGI (reference sequence). The CDR3 spans 15 residues. V dropped 5 bases and J dropped 9 bases, with 20 bases sitting between them. This CDR3 reads CASSPRGQLISEQFF. For the CDR3, the DNA is TGTGCCAGCAGTCCTCGAGGTCAGTTAATAAGTGAGCAGTTCTTC.

The rearrangement joins TRBV4-1 to TRBJ2-7; no reliable D call. The CDR3 runs 13 residues. The germline gives CDR1 MGHRA, CDR2 YSYEKL. V gave up 0 bases and J gave up 3 bases, with 6 bases separating them. The CDR3 nucleotides are TGCGCCAGCAGCCAAGATGTGAGCTACGAGCAGTACTTC. It is translated as CASSQDVSYEQYF.

The CDR3 is CASSSTGDTEAFF. The DNA for the CDR3 is TGTGCCAGCAGTTCGACAGGGGACACTGAAGCTTTCTTT. The chain couples TRBV11-3 to TRBJ1-1; TRBD1 matches 8 bases. This CDR3 region has 13 residues. Germline V gene data show CDR1 as SGHNT and CDR2 as YENEEA. With V trimmed by 6 bases and J by 3 bases, 3 bases remained unmatched. Based on the CDR3 plus reference TRBV11-3 and TRBJ1-1, the full variable domain is EAGVVQSPRYKIIEKKQPVAFWCNPISGHNTLYWYLQNLGQGPELLIRYENEEAVDDSQLPKDRFSAERLKGVDSTLKIQPAELGDSAVYLCASSSTGDTEAFFGQGTRLTVV.

V usage is TRBV7-9 and J usage is TRBJ2-7, with 9 bases lining up with TRBD1. This CDR3 spans 12 amino acids. Trimming cost V 8 bases and J 6 bases; bases outside gene matches: 5. Germline lookup yields CDR1 SEHNR and CDR2 FQNEAQ (reference sequence). CDR3 bases: TGTGCCAGCCCCCGGGACAGGGTCGAGCAGTACTTC. This sequence encodes CASPRDRVEQYF.

The CDR3 bases are TGTGCCAGCAGATCACCGGGACAGGGGGCGCGAGGCTACACCTTC. It is translated as CASRSPGQGARGYTF. This chain connects TRBV6-5 to TRBJ1-2; 12 bases fit TRBD1. V lost 6 bases, J lost 8 bases, and 10 bases stayed unmatched. The germline CDR1 and CDR2 sequences are MNHEY and SVGAGI. The CDR3 spans 15 residues.

This chain connects TRBV2 to TRBJ1-2; D might be TRBD1 (5 bases). CDR1 SNHLY and CDR2 FYNNEI come from the germline V gene. Trimming shortened V by 3 bases and J by 2 bases, and 10 bases separated the two germline ends. This CDR3 is 14 amino acids long. The DNA of the CDR3 is TGTGCCAGCAGTGACCAGGGCATAAACTATGGCTACACCTTC. Translation gives CASSDQGINYGYTF.

The chain links TRBV5-6 to TRBJ2-4; D gene unclear. V was clipped by 4 bases and J by 0 bases, with 14 bases between them. Germline CDR1 SGHDT, CDR2 YYEEEE. This CDR3 has 16 residues. The CDR3 nucleotides are TGTGCCAGCAGCGTTCAGGTGCTCCTAGCCAAAAACATTCAGTACTTC. Amino acids: CASSVQVLLAKNIQYF.

The chain employs TRBV12-3 or TRBV12-4 and TRBJ1-1, with D unclear. Trimming shortened V by 7 bases and J by 7 bases, and 10 bases separated the two germline ends. The CDR3 consists of 11 residues. This CDR3 reads CASMWAGEAFF. CDR3 sequence (DNA): TGTGCCAGCATGTGGGCTGGTGAAGCTTTCTTT.

V gene TRBV5-4 combines with J gene TRBJ2-7; TRBD2 matches at 9 bases. V dropped 0 bases and J dropped 6; count of bases not matched to a gene: 7. The germline V gene has CDR1 SGHNT and CDR2 YYREEE (reference sequence). There are 15 residues in the CDR3. The CDR3 protein is CASSLGAGGEGEQYF. The CDR3 DNA sequence: TGTGCCAGCAGCTTGGGAGCGGGGGGCGAGGGCGAGCAGTACTTC.

The V gene is TRBV5-1, the J gene TRBJ2-2; 9 nucleotides agree with TRBD2. The CDR3 has 18 amino acids. Germline-derived CDR1 and CDR2 are SGHRS and YFSETQ. The trim removed 0 bases at V and 3 bases at J, leaving 9 bases unmatched. The DNA of the CDR3 is TGCGCCAGCAGCTTGGAAAGCTCGGGACTAGCCTACACCGGGGAGCTGTTTTTT. This translates into CASSLESSGLAYTGELFF.

The V gene is TRBV9, the J gene TRBJ2-3; D possibly corresponds to TRBD1 (5 bases). This CDR3 is built from 17 residues. V lost 3 bases and J 1 base, leaving 18 bases between the germline ends. CDR1 is SGDLS, CDR2 YYNGEE, per germline. CDR3 sequence (DNA): TGTGCCAGCAGCGGGGGCCTGGTTTCGTCTGGCACAGATACGCAGTATTTT. This translates into CASSGGLVSSGTDTQYF.

This chain connects TRBV5-1 to TRBJ2-5; 10 bases agree with TRBD2. V lost 0 bases, J lost 1 base, and 3 bases stayed unmatched. CDR1 and CDR2 (germline): SGHRS, YFSETQ. The CDR3 contains 16 residues. The CDR3 spells CASSLALAGGQETQYF. CDR3 DNA sequence: TGCGCCAGCAGCTTGGCCTTAGCGGGGGGCCAAGAGACCCAGTACTTC.

The J gene is TRBJ2-5, the V gene TRBV3-1 (or the pseudogene TRBV3-2); 7 bases match TRBD1. The V segment lost 2 bases and the J segment 2 bases; nucleotides outside the gene matches: 8. Germline values: CDR1 LGHDT, CDR2 YNNKEL (reference sequence). CDR3 length: 16 residues. This CDR3 reads CASSQNSGQRQETQYF. In nucleotides, the CDR3 is TGTGCCAGCAGCCAAAATTCGGGACAGCGACAAGAGACCCAGTACTTC.

The J gene is TRBJ1-2, the V gene TRBV6-6; D gene ambiguous. The germline V gene encodes CDR1 MNHNY and CDR2 SVGAGI (reference sequence). This CDR3 contains 14 residues. V lost 0 bases and J 2 bases, leaving 7 bases between the germline ends. The CDR3 loop reads CASSYSRRNYGYTF. CDR3 nucleotides: TGTGCCAGCAGTTACTCGAGGCGGAACTATGGCTACACCTTC.

The chain joins TRBV11-2 to TRBJ2-7, with TRBD2 matching over 10 bases. The V and J ends lost 5 bases and 3 bases, in that order; junction bases with no gene match: 4. The CDR3 covers 14 residues. Germline CDR1 reads SGHAT; CDR2 reads FQNNGV. The CDR3 is CASSRTSGDYEQYF. CDR3 bases: TGTGCCAGCAGCCGGACTAGCGGTGACTACGAGCAGTACTTC.